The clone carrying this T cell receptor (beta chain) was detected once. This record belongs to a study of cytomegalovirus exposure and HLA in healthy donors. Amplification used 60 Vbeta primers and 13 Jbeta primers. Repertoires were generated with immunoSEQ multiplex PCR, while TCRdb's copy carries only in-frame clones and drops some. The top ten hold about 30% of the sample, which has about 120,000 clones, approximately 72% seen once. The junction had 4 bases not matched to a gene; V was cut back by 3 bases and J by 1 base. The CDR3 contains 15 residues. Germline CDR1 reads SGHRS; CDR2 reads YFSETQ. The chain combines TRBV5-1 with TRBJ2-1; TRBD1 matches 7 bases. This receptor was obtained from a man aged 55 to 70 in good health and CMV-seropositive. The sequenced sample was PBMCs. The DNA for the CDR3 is TGCGCCAGCAGCTCCGGGACAGAGTCCTACAATGAGCAGTTCTTC. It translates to CASSSGTESYNEQFF. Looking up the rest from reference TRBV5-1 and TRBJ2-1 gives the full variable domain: KAGVTQTPRYLIKTRGQQVTLSCSPISGHRSVSWYQQTPGQGLQFLFEYFSETQRNKGNFPGRFSGRQFSNSRSEMNVSTLELGDSALYLCASSSGTESYNEQFFGPGTRLTVL.